A single sample is the source of the 21 T cell receptor beta chains below, sequenced in a study of T cells in Graves' hyperthyroidism and ophthalmopathy (dated by TCRdb to about 2019). Library method: multiplex PCR. The instrument was an Illumina HiSeq 2000. Amplification of TCR beta CDR3 regions was carried out from RNA transcripts. The TCR CDR3 was subjected to a first round of RT-PCR using the HTBI primer set and the Qiagen OneStep RT-PCR kit. TCRdb reran the public reads through fastp at Q25 and MiXCR, keeping productive beta chains. Entries that share a CDR3 protein sequence are merged under the most common genes and DNA. Here the sample has nearly 600,000 distinct CDR3 sequences; 12% to 15% occur a single time. The ten largest clones capture over 6% of the sample. Sequencing used blood. The receptors originated from a woman between 18 and 29 years old with Graves' ophthalmopathy.

In its sample, this clonotype was seen a few times. The junction departs from germline at one end; a sequencing error may be responsible. The chain uses TRBV5-1 and TRBJ2-6; D might be TRBD2 (7 bases). In germline, CDR1 is SGHRS, CDR2 YFSETQ. The length of the CDR3 is 16 residues. CDR3 region: CASSLDGGPGTNVLTF. CDR3 DNA: TGCGCCAGCAGCTTGGACGGGGGGCCTGGGACCAACGTCCTGACTTTC.

The table lists this clonotype with a few counts. The chain has TRBV28 and TRBJ2-2; 9 bases line up with TRBD1. The V gene end was trimmed by 5 bases and the J gene end by 3 bases; junction bases not matched to a gene: 7. Looked up from germline, CDR1 is MDHEN and CDR2 is SYDVKM. CDR3 length: 16 residues. CDR3 coding DNA: TGTGCCAGCAGTATAACAGGGGGCGGTTACACCGGGGAGCTGTTTTTT. It encodes CASSITGGGYTGELFF. Full variable domain (outside the CDR3, taken from reference TRBV28 and TRBJ2-2): DVKVTQSSRYLVKRTGEKVFLECVQDMDHENMFWYRQDPGLGLRLIYFSYDVKMKEKGDIPEGYSVSREKKERFSLILESASTNQTSMYLCASSITGGGYTGELFFGEGSRLTVL.

This clonotype was seen ten or more times. The rearrangement joins TRBV7-3 to TRBJ2-3; 8 positions match TRBD2. Trimming removed 7 bases from V and 1 base from J; junction bases left unmatched: 10. The CDR3 has 16 residues. Germline lookup yields CDR1 SGHTA and CDR2 FQGTGA. The CDR3 nucleotides read TGTGCCAGCACCTCGGGGGGGACCTCTGGCACAGATACGCAGTATTTT. It encodes CASTSGGTSGTDTQYF.

The genes are TRBV5-6 and TRBJ1-1; a possible D gene is TRBD1 (6 bases). The CDR3 has 15 amino acids. The V gene's germline CDR1 is SGHDT and CDR2 YYEEEE. Between the trimmed V and J ends, which lost 2 bases and 2 bases, there was a span of 13 bases. CDR3 coding DNA: TGTGCCAGCAGCTTAGGGGCAGGGGCAAACACTGAAGCTTTCTTT. Translating it yields CASSLGAGANTEAFF.

This clonotype was counted at least ten times. Relative to the germline gene, one junction end is altered; a read error may explain this. DNA of the CDR3: TGTGCCAGTAGTGCGGGCCCCAGCTCGTATCAAGAGACCCAGTACTTC. Its protein product is CASSAGPSSYQETQYF. This chain joins TRBV2 and TRBJ2-5; perhaps TRBD2 as D (5 bases). The germline V gene encodes CDR1 SNHLY and CDR2 FYNNEI. The CDR3 runs to 16 residues.

The chain employs TRBV19 and TRBJ2-6; D remains ambiguous. With 2 bases removed from V and 1 base from J, the gap between germline ends came to 9 bases. The CDR3 length is 16 residues. In germline, CDR1 is LNHDA, CDR2 SQIVND (reference sequence). CDR3 DNA: TGTGCCAGTAGTATACAGGTCTGGTCTGGGGCCAACGTCCTGACTTTC. This sequence encodes CASSIQVWSGANVLTF.

This clonotype was detected ten times or more. This rearrangement joins TRBV2 to TRBJ1-5; a weak D match, TRBD1 (5 bases). The CDR3 is 16 amino acids. Per germline, CDR1 SNHLY and CDR2 FYNNEI. V was cut by 2 bases and J by 1 base, with 12 bases left in between. CDR3 sequence (DNA): TGTGCCAGCAGTGAACTGGCAGGGAGGAGCAATCAGCCCCAGCATTTT. Translation gives CASSELAGRSNQPQHF.

Many counts were recorded for this clonotype. The chain uses TRBV27 and TRBJ2-1, with 7 positions matching TRBD2. The CDR3 is made up of 15 amino acids. V lost 2 bases and J lost 4; bases outside the gene matches: 5. Germline CDR1 and CDR2: MNHEY and SMNVEV (reference sequence). The CDR3, as DNA: TGTGCCAGCAGTTTAGGCTCTAGCGGTTACAATGAGCAGTTCTTC. It yields the protein CASSLGSSGYNEQFF.

There are many counts of this clonotype. This chain joins TRBV7-9 and TRBJ1-2; D is undetermined. The CDR3 has 15 amino acids. V shed 2 bases and J shed 5 bases, with 15 bases lying between them. Germline V gene data show CDR1 as SEHNR and CDR2 as FQNEAQ (reference sequence). The CDR3 loop is CASSLYRPKGYGYTF. CDR3 nucleotides: TGTGCCAGCAGCTTATACCGACCGAAAGGTTATGGCTACACCTTC. The variable domain in full, completed from reference TRBV7-9 and TRBJ1-2, reads DTGVSQNPRHKITKRGQNVTFRCDPISEHNRLYWYRQTLGQGPEFLTYFQNEAQLEKSRLLSDRFSAERPKGSFSTLEIQRTEQGDSAMYLCASSLYRPKGYGYTFGSGTRLTVV.

This clonotype was counted ten times or more. The chain joins TRBV20-1 to TRBJ2-2, with D perhaps assigned TRBD1 or TRBD2 (5 bases each). CDR1 DFQATT and CDR2 SNEGSKA come from the germline V gene (reference sequence). The germline V and J ends were trimmed by 6 bases and 6 bases, with 11 bases remaining between them. The CDR3 is made up of 12 amino acids. CDR3 region: CSAPQGAGELFF. As DNA, the CDR3 is TGCAGTGCACCGCAGGGAGCCGGGGAGCTGTTTTTT.

This clonotype was observed at least ten times. V and J are TRBV7-2 and TRBJ2-2; 9 bases match TRBD1. The CDR3 has 17 amino acids. V shed 5 bases and J 5 bases; nucleotides not matched to a gene: 12. The germline gives CDR1 SGHTA, CDR2 FQGNSA. The CDR3 DNA follows: TGTGCCAGCAGCCCTCCGCGGGGACAGGGTGGTACCGGGGAGCTGTTTTTT. Protein: CASSPPRGQGGTGELFF. Supplemented by reference TRBV7-2 and TRBJ2-2, the full variable domain reads GAGVSQSPSNKVTEKGKDVELRCDPISGHTALYWYRQSLGQGLEFLIYFQGNSAPDKSGLPSDRFSAERTGGSVSTLTIQRTQQEDSAVYLCASSPPRGQGGTGELFFGEGSRLTVL.

The chain uses TRBV28 and TRBJ2-6; 9 nucleotides agree with TRBD1. CDR3 size: 19 residues. J gave up 1 base and V 6 bases, and 13 bases lay outside the gene matches. Germline CDR1 reads MDHEN; CDR2 reads SYDVKM. The CDR3 sequence is CASRPSMGQGESGANVLTF. The CDR3 DNA reads as TGTGCCAGCAGGCCCAGCATGGGACAGGGAGAGTCTGGGGCCAACGTCCTGACTTTC.

Ten or more counts support this clonotype. The chain combines TRBV30 with TRBJ2-7; TRBD1 might be the D (6 bases). V was shortened by 0 bases and J by 4 bases, with 10 bases between the two germline ends. The CDR3 is made up of 13 amino acids. Per the germline V gene, CDR1 is GTSNPN and CDR2 is SVGIG (reference sequence). CDR3 region: CAWSVTGKYEQYF. The CDR3 DNA is TGTGCCTGGAGTGTAACAGGGAAATACGAGCAGTACTTC.

The chain recombines TRBV28 with TRBJ2-6; 8 bases fit TRBD2. Per germline, CDR1 MDHEN and CDR2 SYDVKM. There are 16 residues in the CDR3. J lost 4 bases, V lost 6 bases, and 8 bases had no gene match. This chain's CDR3 is CASSPPGGQGANVLTF. The CDR3 DNA reads as TGTGCCAGCAGCCCTCCGGGGGGGCAAGGGGCCAACGTCCTGACTTTC.

This clonotype has ten or more counts. The CDR3 region is CASTVSAGFTGELFF. DNA of the CDR3: TGTGCCAGCACCGTTTCGGCGGGTTTCACCGGGGAGCTGTTTTTT. The chain employs TRBV6-1 and TRBJ2-2, with D possibly being TRBD2 (5 bases). Germline CDR1 and CDR2: MNHNS and SASEGT. V was trimmed by 7 bases and J by 4 bases, leaving 16 bases between them. This CDR3 is built from 15 residues.

This clonotype came up a few times. V is TRBV6-2 or TRBV6-3 and J is TRBJ2-1, with 8 bases lining up with TRBD2. Germline-derived CDR1 and CDR2 are MNHEY and SVGEGT. The trim removed 2 bases at V and 7 bases at J, leaving 13 bases unmatched. This CDR3 has 17 residues. The CDR3 DNA reads as TGTGCCAGCAGTTACGAAGTCTCGGGACTAGACACTAATGAGCAGTTCTTC. It is translated as CASSYEVSGLDTNEQFF.

This clonotype showed up many times. The chain recombines TRBV3-1 with TRBJ1-1, with 10 bases identical to TRBD1. The CDR3 loop spans 15 amino acids. In germline, CDR1 is LGHDT, CDR2 YNNKEL (reference sequence). Trimming at V came to 8 bases and at J to 4 bases, leaving 10 bases not matched to a gene. CDR3 amino acids: CASGTGAVGGTEAFF. Here the CDR3 DNA reads TGTGCCAGCGGGACAGGGGCTGTCGGGGGCACTGAAGCTTTCTTT.

There are a few counts of this clonotype. This chain joins TRBV20-1 and TRBJ2-7; TRBD2 matches 13 bases. After removal of 2 bases from V and 2 bases from J, the junction contained 9 bases not matched to a gene. The CDR3 spans 17 residues. In germline, CDR1 is DFQATT, CDR2 SNEGSKA (reference sequence). CDR3 coding DNA: TGCAGTGCTAGAATCGGGACTAGCGGGATGTTTACCTACGAGCAGTACTTC. It specifies CSARIGTSGMFTYEQYF.

This clonotype was seen at least ten times. The chain couples TRBV19 to TRBJ2-1; TRBD2 agrees at 15 bases. Germline CDR1 and CDR2: LNHDA and SQIVND (reference sequence). The CDR3 extends over 14 amino acids. The ends lost 5 bases at V and 12 bases at J; junction bases unmatched: 5. The CDR3 region is CASSPGTSGRRQFF. The CDR3 DNA follows: TGTGCCAGTAGTCCCGGGACTAGCGGGAGGCGGCAGTTCTTC.

This clonotype turned up a few times. The V gene is TRBV7-2, the J gene TRBJ2-1; D tentatively reads TRBD1 or TRBD2 (5 bases each). Trimming removed 5 bases from V and 0 bases from J, with 20 bases in between. CDR3 length: 18 amino acids. Germline CDR1 reads SGHTA; CDR2 reads FQGNSA. In nucleotides, the CDR3 is TGTGCCAGCAGCGCCACTAGTTTCAGGGTGAGCTCCTACAATGAGCAGTTCTTC. The encoded protein is CASSATSFRVSSYNEQFF.

This clonotype came up many times. The chain has TRBV29-1 and TRBJ1-1, with 8 bases fitting TRBD1. V lost 6 bases and J lost 5; bases outside the gene matches: 5. CDR1 SQVTM and CDR2 ANQGSEA come from the germline V gene. This CDR3 contains 12 residues. This CDR3 is CSVRTGGTEAFF. The CDR3 DNA follows: TGCAGCGTACGTACAGGGGGGACTGAAGCTTTCTTT.